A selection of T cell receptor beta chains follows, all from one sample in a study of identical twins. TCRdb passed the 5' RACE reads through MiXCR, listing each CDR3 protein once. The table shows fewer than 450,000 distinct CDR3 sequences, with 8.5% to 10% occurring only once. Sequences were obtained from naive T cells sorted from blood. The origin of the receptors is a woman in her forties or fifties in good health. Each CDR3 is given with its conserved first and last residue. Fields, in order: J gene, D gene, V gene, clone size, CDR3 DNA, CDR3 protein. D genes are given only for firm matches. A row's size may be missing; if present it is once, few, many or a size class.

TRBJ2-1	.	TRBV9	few	TGTGCCAGCAGCCCCCGCTTGGCGGCTGCCTACAATGAGCAGTTCTTC	CASSPRLAAAYNEQFF
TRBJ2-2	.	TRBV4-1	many	TGCGCCAGCAGCATCCACAGGCGCGGGGAGCTGTTTTTT	CASSIHRRGELFF
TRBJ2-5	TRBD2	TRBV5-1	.	TGCGCCAGCAGCTGGCCCTCGGGACTAGCGGGAGGCTCGGGTCGGGAGACCCAGTACTTC	CASSWPSGLAGGSGRETQYF
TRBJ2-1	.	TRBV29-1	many	TGCAGCGCCTATCCCTTGGGCTCCTACAATGAGCAGTTCTTC	CSAYPLGSYNEQFF
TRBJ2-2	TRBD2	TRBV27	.	TGTGCCAGCAGTCTGGGACTAGCGGGAGGTTATGCGAACACCGGGGAGCTGTTTTTT	CASSLGLAGGYANTGELFF
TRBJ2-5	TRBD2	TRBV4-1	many	TGCGCCAGCAGCCAAGCGGGAGGCCAAGAGACCCAGTACTTC	CASSQAGGQETQYF
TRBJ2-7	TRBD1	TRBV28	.	TGTGCCAGCAGTTTGACCCAACAGGGGGATGTCTACGAGCAGTACTTC	CASSLTQQGDVYEQYF
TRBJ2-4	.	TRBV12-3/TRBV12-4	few	TGTGCCAGCAGACAGGGAAGTGAAGCCAAAAACATTCAGTACTTC	CASRQGSEAKNIQYF
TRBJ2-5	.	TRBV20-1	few	TGCAGTGCTAGGAGAAGAGAGACCCAGTACTTC	CSARRRETQYF
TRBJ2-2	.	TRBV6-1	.	TGTGCCAGCACCGGGCCTCCGAGCGGGGAGCTGTTTTTT	CASTGPPSGELFF
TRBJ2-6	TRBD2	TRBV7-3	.	TGTGCCAGCAGCCCAAACCCGGGACTAGGACTTTTCGACTCTGGGGCCAACGTCCTGACTTTC	CASSPNPGLGLFDSGANVLTF
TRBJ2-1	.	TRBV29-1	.	TGCAGCGCCCGGGCTACCTCCTACAATGAGCAGTTCTTC	CSARATSYNEQFF
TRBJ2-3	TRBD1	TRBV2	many	TGTGCCAGTGCGAACAGGGGCAGGACAGATACGCAGTATTTT	CASANRGRTDTQYF
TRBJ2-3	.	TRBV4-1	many	TGCGCCAGCCAAGGGGGGACTTCGAGGGATACGCAGTATTTT	CASQGGTSRDTQYF
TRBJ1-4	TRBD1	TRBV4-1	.	TGCGCCAGCACAAAGACCGGGACAGGGGAAGAAAAACTGTTTTTT	CASTKTGTGEEKLFF
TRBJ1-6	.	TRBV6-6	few	TGTGCCAGCAGCCGAAAGACCGGGTCACCCCTCCACTTT	CASSRKTGSPLHF
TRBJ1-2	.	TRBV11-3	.	TGTGCCAGCAGCTTTAAATCCGGGACTTCTGAATATGGCTACACCTTC	CASSFKSGTSEYGYTF
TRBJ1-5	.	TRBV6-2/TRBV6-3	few	TGTGCCAGCCACCCGACAGGAACCCCCAATCAGCCCCAGCATTTT	CASHPTGTPNQPQHF
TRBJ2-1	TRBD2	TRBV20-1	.	TGCAGTGCGACGACCGGGAGGGCCGCCAATGAGCAGTTCTTC	CSATTGRAANEQFF
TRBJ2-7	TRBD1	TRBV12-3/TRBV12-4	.	TGTGCCAGCAGTTTCGGACAGGGAAACTACGAGCAGTACTTC	CASSFGQGNYEQYF
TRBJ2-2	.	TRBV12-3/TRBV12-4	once	TGTGCCAGCAGCCACGCCCAGATCGTAAACACCGGGGAGCTGTTTTTT	CASSHAQIVNTGELFF
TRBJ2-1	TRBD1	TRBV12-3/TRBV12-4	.	TGTGCCAGCAGAGCGACAGGGGGCAATGAGCAGTTCTTC	CASRATGGNEQFF
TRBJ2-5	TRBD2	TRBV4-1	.	TGCGCCAGCAGCCAAGTTAGCGGGAGAGAAGAGACCCAGTACTTC	CASSQVSGREETQYF
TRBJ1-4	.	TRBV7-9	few	TGTGCCAGCAGCTTAGGTGAGGGGACCCGGGGCGGAGAAAAACTGTTTTTT	CASSLGEGTRGGEKLFF
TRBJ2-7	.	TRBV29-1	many	TGCAGCGTTGGTGGGCTCGCTGAAGAGCAGTACTTC	CSVGGLAEEQYF
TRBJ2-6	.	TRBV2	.	TGTGCCAGCAGTGACACGCCTGGGGCCAACGTCCTGACTTTC	CASSDTPGANVLTF
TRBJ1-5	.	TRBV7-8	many	TGTGCCAGCAGCTTAAATAGTTTCTTGAGCGAGAATCAGCCCCAGCATTTT	CASSLNSFLSENQPQHF
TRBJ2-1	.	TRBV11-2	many	TGTGCCAGCAGCTATGGCGGCGGCGATGAGCAGTTCTTC	CASSYGGGDEQFF
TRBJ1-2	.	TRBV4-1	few	TGCGCCAGCAGCCAAGGAGCGACAACCCCATTCACTAACTATGGCTACACCTTC	CASSQGATTPFTNYGYTF
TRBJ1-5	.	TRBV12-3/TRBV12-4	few	TGTGCCAGCAGTAAGGACATGATCGAGGGGGATCAGCCCCAGCATTTT	CASSKDMIEGDQPQHF
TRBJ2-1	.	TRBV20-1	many	TGCAGTGCTATCGGGCATGAGCAGTTCTTC	CSAIGHEQFF
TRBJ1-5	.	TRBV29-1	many	TGCAGCGTCGGAGAAAATGACAATCAGCCCCAGCATTTT	CSVGENDNQPQHF
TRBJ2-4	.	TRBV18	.	TGTGCCAGCTCACCATTGGGACTGCCGACAAACCGGAACCAAAACATTCAGTACTTC	CASSPLGLPTNRNQNIQYF
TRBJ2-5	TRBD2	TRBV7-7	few	TGTGCCACTCGCGGGGGGGGAGCAGAGACCCAGTACTTC	CATRGGGAETQYF
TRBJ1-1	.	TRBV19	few	TGTGCCAGTTCAGACTATACTATGAACACTGAAGCTTTCTTT	CASSDYTMNTEAFF
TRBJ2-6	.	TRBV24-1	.	TGTGCCACCCAGGGGTACCCCTCTGGGGCCAACGTCCTGACTTTC	CATQGYPSGANVLTF
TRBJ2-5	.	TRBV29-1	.	TGCAGCGTTGTTCCGGGGGAGAGCGAAGAGACCCAGTACTTC	CSVVPGESEETQYF
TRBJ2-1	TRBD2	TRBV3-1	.	TGTGCCAGCAGCAGCGGGACTAGCGGGCCGAATGAGCAGTTCTTC	CASSSGTSGPNEQFF
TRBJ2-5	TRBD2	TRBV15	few	TGTGCCACCAGCAGAGATCAATTGGCGGGAGGCAGAGAGACCCAGTACTTC	CATSRDQLAGGRETQYF
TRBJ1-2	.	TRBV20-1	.	TGCAGTGCTAGAGACACAGGCTACAGGGCCTATGGCTACACCTTC	CSARDTGYRAYGYTF
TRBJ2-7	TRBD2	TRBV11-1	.	TGTGCAAGCACACGGGGACTAGCGGGAATGGAGCAGTACTTC	CASTRGLAGMEQYF
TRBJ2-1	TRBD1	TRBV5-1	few	TGCGCCAGCAGCTTTTCGAGGGGGCTGGGGAATGAGCAGTTCTTC	CASSFSRGLGNEQFF
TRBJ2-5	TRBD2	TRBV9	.	TGTGCCAGCAGCGTAGGAGGACTAGAGGGGACCCAGTACTTC	CASSVGGLEGTQYF
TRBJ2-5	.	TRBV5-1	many	TGCGCCAGCAGCTTGTCCTCGGACAGCTTTTACCAAGAGACCCAGTACTTC	CASSLSSDSFYQETQYF
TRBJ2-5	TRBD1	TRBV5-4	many	TGTGCCAGCAGCTTCCCTCATCTGACAGGGGTTGGGGAGACCCAGTACTTC	CASSFPHLTGVGETQYF
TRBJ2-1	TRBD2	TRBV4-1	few	TGCGCCAGCAGCCCCGTATTAGCGGGAGGGCCCCACAATGAGCAGTTCTTC	CASSPVLAGGPHNEQFF
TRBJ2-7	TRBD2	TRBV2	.	TGTGCCAGGGGACGGTTAGCGGGGAAGTCCTACGAGCAGTACTTC	CARGRLAGKSYEQYF
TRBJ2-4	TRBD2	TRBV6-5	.	TGTGCCAGCAGTCCACGGACTAGCGGGACGCAACCGCAGTACTTC	CASSPRTSGTQPQYF
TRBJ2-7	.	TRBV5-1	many	TGCGCCAGCAGCTTATTGTCAACCCAGGACTTTCATTACGAGCAGTACTTC	CASSLLSTQDFHYEQYF
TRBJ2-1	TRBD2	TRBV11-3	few	TGTGCCAGCAGCTTAGAAGGGACTAGCGTATTGGATGAGCAGTTCTTC	CASSLEGTSVLDEQFF
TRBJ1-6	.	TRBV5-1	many	TGCGCCAGCAGCTTTAAAAACAATTCACCCCTCCACTTT	CASSFKNNSPLHF
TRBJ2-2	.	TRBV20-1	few	TGCAGTGCTAGACCGGACAGCCGTAACGGGGAGCTGTTTTTT	CSARPDSRNGELFF
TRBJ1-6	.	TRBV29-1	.	TGCAGCGTTGGGCCCCAATGGAGCTCCTATAATTCACCCCTCCACTTT	CSVGPQWSSYNSPLHF
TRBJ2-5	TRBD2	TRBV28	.	TGTGCCAGCAGTTTACCTAGCGGGAGGATAGAGACCCAGTACTTC	CASSLPSGRIETQYF
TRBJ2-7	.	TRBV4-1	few	TGCGCCAGCAGCCAAGAAATGTGGACCTTTGACTACGAGCAGTACTTC	CASSQEMWTFDYEQYF
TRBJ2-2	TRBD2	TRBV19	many	TGTGCCAGTAGTTCGAGACTAGCAGCGAACACCGGGGAGCTGTTTTTT	CASSSRLAANTGELFF